The 32 T cell receptor beta chains presented below share a single source sample, sequenced in a study of regulatory T cells in long-lasting Graves disease. HTBI primers from iRepertoire and Arm-PCR of CDR3 regions yielded the TCR beta libraries. TCRdb reanalysed the multiplex PCR reads using MiXCR and keeps one entry per CDR3 protein. The sample carries hundreds of thousands of distinct CDR3 sequences, about 15% recorded once. Time point given: newly diagnosed GD, antithyroid drugs for less than 3 months. RNA from PBMCs was the source of the TCR library. These records were also assigned to another study, of T cells in Graves' hyperthyroidism and ophthalmopathy.

This specimen consisted of peripheral blood mononuclear cells (PBMCs), obtained at new diagnosis, from a patient treated with antithyroid drugs. The origin of the receptors is a woman aged 40-60 years with Graves disease.

The chain couples TRBV19 to TRBJ1-1; tentative D call: TRBD1 (6 bases). CDR1 is LNHDA and CDR2 is SQIVND in the germline V gene (reference sequence). The V end was cut by 5 bases, the J end by 0 bases, with 19 bases between. CDR3 length equals 17 residues. Here the CDR3 DNA reads TGTGCCAGTAGTCCAATCTATCGAGACAGGATGAACACTGAAGCTTTCTTT. Protein product: CASSPIYRDRMNTEAFF. The variable domain in full, with the rest retrieved from reference TRBV19 and TRBJ1-1, is DGGITQSPKYLFRKEGQNVTLSCEQNLNHDAMYWYRQDPGQGLRLIYYSQIVNDFQKGDIAEGYSVSREKKESFPLTVTSAQKNPTAFYLCASSPIYRDRMNTEAFFGQGTRLTVV.

This clonotype was seen a handful of times. The genes are TRBV20-1 and TRBJ2-5; perhaps TRBD1 as D (5 bases). The CDR3 has 14 amino acids. Between the trimmed V and J ends, which lost 1 base and 3 bases, there was a span of 12 bases. Per the germline V gene, CDR1 is DFQATT and CDR2 is SNEGSKA (reference sequence). CDR3 protein: CSARVARAEETQYF. DNA of the CDR3: TGCAGTGCTAGAGTCGCCAGGGCCGAAGAGACCCAGTACTTC.

This clonotype was seen ten or more times. The chain links TRBV25-1 to TRBJ2-1; 7 bases map to TRBD1. This CDR3 comprises 14 residues. The J segment lost 5 bases and the V segment lost 5 bases, leaving 6 bases of the junction unmatched. Germline CDR1 is MGHDK and CDR2 is SYGVNS. CDR3 nucleotide sequence: TGTGCCAGCAGTCGACAGGGTGCCGACAATGAGCAGTTCTTC. It encodes CASSRQGADNEQFF. The full variable domain, with the rest looked up from reference TRBV25-1 and TRBJ2-1, is EADIYQTPRYLVIGTGKKITLECSQTMGHDKMYWYQQDPGMELHLIHYSYGVNSTEKGDLSSESTVSRIRTEHFPLTLESARPSHTSQYLCASSRQGADNEQFFGPGTRLTVL.

The chain is built from TRBV12-3 or TRBV12-4 and TRBJ1-2; perhaps TRBD1 as D (5 bases). The CDR3 runs 16 residues. V was cut by 5 bases and J by 0 bases, with 16 bases left in between. The CDR3 reads CASSAGRVEANYGYTF. In nucleotides, the CDR3 is TGTGCCAGCAGTGCGGGACGGGTAGAAGCTAACTATGGCTACACCTTC.

In this sample, this clonotype turned up many times. V usage is TRBV3-1 and J usage is TRBJ1-1, with unresolved D. In germline, CDR1 is LGHDT, CDR2 YNNKEL (reference sequence). CDR3 size: 14 residues. V was trimmed by 1 base and J by 5 bases, leaving 11 bases between them. As DNA, the CDR3 is TGTGCCAGCAGCCAAGGATCTGGGGTTACTGAAGCTTTCTTT. It yields the protein CASSQGSGVTEAFF.

At least ten counts were recorded for this clonotype. The chain is built from TRBV30 and TRBJ2-7; the match to TRBD1 covers 7 bases. CDR3 length equals 11 residues. V shed 5 bases and J 4 bases; nucleotides not matched to a gene: 2. Germline CDR1 GTSNPN, CDR2 SVGIG (reference sequence). The CDR3 reads CAWGTVYEQYF. CDR3 in DNA: TGTGCCTGGGGGACAGTTTACGAGCAGTACTTC.

This clonotype showed up just a few times. This chain links TRBV6-1 with TRBJ1-2; D gene uncertain. From germline, CDR1 is MNHNS and CDR2 SASEGT. This CDR3 spans 14 amino acids. Trimming removed 6 bases from V and 4 bases from J, with 15 bases in between. The CDR3 sequence is CASSSPPVIYGYTF. As DNA, the CDR3 is TGTGCCAGCAGCTCTCCCCCAGTGATCTATGGCTACACCTTC.

In this sample, this clonotype turned up many times. This sequence joins TRBV27 and TRBJ1-5; D is uncertain. CDR1 and CDR2 (germline): MNHEY, SMNVEV (reference sequence). This CDR3 has 14 amino acids. With 6 bases removed from V and 3 bases from J, the gap between germline ends came to 12 bases. CDR3 loop: CASSLAGYNQPQHF. The CDR3 coding sequence is TGTGCCAGCAGCTTGGCAGGTTACAATCAGCCCCAGCATTTT.

Ten or more counts support this clonotype. The gene calls are TRBV5-1 and TRBJ1-1; D ambiguous. V was shortened by 1 base and J by 6 bases, with 10 bases between the two germline ends. The germline V gene encodes CDR1 SGHRS and CDR2 YFSETQ. The CDR3 length is 13 residues. CDR3 loop: CASSLRGRAEAFF. As DNA, the CDR3 is TGCGCCAGCAGCTTGCGGGGTCGGGCTGAAGCTTTCTTT.

This clonotype was picked up many times. The chain employs TRBV6-2 or TRBV6-3 and TRBJ1-1; 7 bases line up with TRBD1. Germline V gene data show CDR1 as MNHEY and CDR2 as SVGEGT. V gave up 6 bases and J gave up 7 bases; unmatched junction bases: 11. The length of the CDR3 is 14 residues. This chain's CDR3 is CASRIEGAMGEAFF. Here the CDR3 DNA reads TGTGCCAGCAGAATTGAGGGGGCGATGGGTGAAGCTTTCTTT.

The chain combines TRBV28 with TRBJ2-7, with D hard to call. The V end was cut by 6 bases, the J end by 4 bases, with 13 bases between. CDR1 and CDR2 from the germline V gene are MDHEN and SYDVKM. The CDR3 sequence is 13 residues long. CDR3 DNA sequence: TGTGCCAGCAGGTCGGACGATTCTTACGAGCAGTACTTC. This translates into CASRSDDSYEQYF.

This clonotype was detected many times. This chain joins TRBV30 and TRBJ2-7; D not certain. From germline, CDR1 is GTSNPN and CDR2 SVGIG (reference sequence). The CDR3 covers 12 residues. Trimming removed 0 bases from V and 3 bases from J, with 6 bases in between. The CDR3 spells CAWSVHGYEQYF. DNA of the CDR3: TGTGCCTGGAGTGTACACGGCTACGAGCAGTACTTC.

This clonotype was counted only a few times. One end of the junction does not line up with germline, which may come from a read error. V and J are TRBV29-1 and TRBJ2-7; tentatively, D is TRBD1 or TRBD2 (6 bases each). The CDR3 loop spans 13 amino acids. Germline CDR1 reads SQVTM; CDR2 reads ANQGSEA. The CDR3 sequence: CSVRKGGSYERYF. In DNA form, the CDR3 reads TGCAGCGTTAGAAAGGGGGGTTCCTACGAGCGGTACTTC.

About this clonotype: This may be a read error: a much more frequent sequence differs by one nucleotide. CDR3 amino acids: CASSPGVEGEQFF. In DNA, the CDR3 is TGTGCCAGCAGCCCCGGGGTGGAGGGGGAGCAGTTCTTC. The chain employs TRBV3-1 and TRBJ2-1; D is possibly TRBD2 (6 bases). Per germline, CDR1 LGHDT and CDR2 YNNKEL (reference sequence). This CDR3 is built from 13 residues. Trimming removed 4 bases at V and 10 bases at J, with 14 bases between.

This clonotype was observed at least ten times. The rearrangement links TRBV7-3 to TRBJ2-2; no firm D call. Trimming shortened V by 6 bases and J by 5 bases, and 7 bases separated the two germline ends. This CDR3 contains 12 residues. Germline CDR1 SGHTA, CDR2 FQGTGA. The CDR3, as DNA: TGTGCCAGCAGTTCCGATACCGGGGAGCTGTTTTTT. Encoded protein: CASSSDTGELFF.

Many counts were recorded for this clonotype. V gene TRBV27 combines with J gene TRBJ1-1, with 8 bases identical to TRBD1. Per the germline V gene, CDR1 is MNHEY and CDR2 is SMNVEV (reference sequence). The V and J ends lost 0 bases and 0 bases, in that order; junction bases with no gene match: 6. The CDR3 runs to 17 residues. The CDR3 DNA reads TGTGCCAGCAGTTTATCCCAGACAGGGGAAATGAACACTGAAGCTTTCTTT. This encodes CASSLSQTGEMNTEAFF.

A few counts support this clonotype. The chain couples TRBV28 to TRBJ1-2; 8 nucleotides agree with TRBD1. The V and J ends lost 8 bases and 7 bases, in that order; junction bases with no gene match: 15. CDR1 and CDR2 from the germline V gene are MDHEN and SYDVKM. This CDR3 is built from 15 residues. The CDR3 sequence is CASCLSGTGGSGYTF. As DNA, the CDR3 is TGTGCCAGCTGTCTATCCGGGACAGGAGGGTCTGGCTACACCTTC.

The chain is built from TRBV10-3 and TRBJ1-6, with D unresolved. This CDR3 comprises 16 residues. Germline loops: CDR1 ENHRY, CDR2 SYGVKD. Trimming cost V 6 bases and J 7 bases, with 19 bases left between them. The CDR3 bases are TGTGCCATCAGCCCTGAATTAGGGCAGAGGAATTCACCCCTCCACTTT. Amino acids: CAISPELGQRNSPLHF.

In its sample, this clonotype was seen many times. This rearrangement joins TRBV30 to TRBJ2-3, with 8 bases identical to TRBD1. The trim removed 0 bases at V and 5 bases at J, leaving 7 bases unmatched. Germline CDR1 GTSNPN, CDR2 SVGIG (reference sequence). This CDR3 is built from 15 residues. Written as DNA, the CDR3 is TGTGCCTGGAGTGTACAGGGGGGCCAAGGAGATACGCAGTATTTT. Encoded protein: CAWSVQGGQGDTQYF. The full variable domain, in which reference TRBV30 and TRBJ2-3 provide the parts outside the CDR3, is SQTIHQWPATLVQPVGSPLSLECTVEGTSNPNLYWYRQAAGRGLQLLFYSVGIGQISSEVPQNLSASRPQDRQFILSSKKLLLSDSGFYLCAWSVQGGQGDTQYFGPGTRLTVL.

A word on this clonotype: A far bigger clonotype differs at one base, so this is likely a read error. V gene TRBV7-2 combines with J gene TRBJ2-1, with no clear D. V lost 3 bases and J 10 bases, leaving 10 bases between the germline ends. The CDR3 consists of 12 residues. Germline V gene lookup returns CDR1 SGHTA and CDR2 FQGNSA. The CDR3 DNA follows: TGTGCCAGCAGCTTGAGCCTTTACGAGCAGTTCTTC. It is translated as CASSLSLYEQFF. Supplemented by reference TRBV7-2 and TRBJ2-1, the full variable domain reads GAGVSQSPSNKVTEKGKDVELRCDPISGHTALYWYRQSLGQGLEFLIYFQGNSAPDKSGLPSDRFSAERTGGSVSTLTIQRTQQEDSAVYLCASSLSLYEQFFGPGTRLTVL.

The chain couples TRBV30 to TRBJ1-1, with 7 bases that match TRBD1. CDR3 length: 18 amino acids. Germline V lookup: CDR1 GTSNPN, CDR2 SVGIG (reference sequence). V trimming: 4 bases; J trimming: 0 bases; junction bases outside the gene matches: 17. The CDR3 sequence is CAWILPWQGETMNTEAFF. The DNA of the CDR3 is TGTGCCTGGATCCTACCGTGGCAGGGGGAGACCATGAACACTGAAGCTTTCTTT. Full variable domain (missing parts from reference TRBV30 and TRBJ1-1): SQTIHQWPATLVQPVGSPLSLECTVEGTSNPNLYWYRQAAGRGLQLLFYSVGIGQISSEVPQNLSASRPQDRQFILSSKKLLLSDSGFYLCAWILPWQGETMNTEAFFGQGTRLTVV.

This clonotype appeared many times. CDR3 amino acids: CASSLDRVGEQYF. The CDR3, as DNA: TGTGCCAGCAGCCTTGACAGGGTCGGCGAGCAGTACTTC. This sequence joins TRBV7-6 and TRBJ2-7; TRBD1 matches at 7 bases. Germline V gene lookup returns CDR1 SGHVS and CDR2 FNYEAQ. Germline trimming cut 5 bases from V and 6 bases from J; bases unmatched to any gene: 7. The CDR3 totals 13 residues.

This clonotype was found many times. This chain joins TRBV5-1 and TRBJ2-1; no clear D gene. This CDR3 region has 15 residues. The V end was cut by 0 bases, the J end by 0 bases, with 7 bases between. Germline-derived CDR1 and CDR2 are SGHRS and YFSETQ. The CDR3 sequence is CASSLEAHSYNEQFF. The CDR3 nucleotides are TGCGCCAGCAGCTTGGAGGCCCACTCCTACAATGAGCAGTTCTTC.

On this clonotype itself: This clone may be a read error of a much larger clone one base away. This chain joins TRBV18 and TRBJ2-2; perhaps TRBD2 as D (5 bases). This CDR3 has 13 amino acids. The germline gives CDR1 KGHSH, CDR2 LQKENI. The CDR3 spells CASSPTATGELSF. CDR3 DNA: TGTGCCAGCTCCCCAACAGCTACCGGGGAGCTGTCTTTT. Filled out from reference TRBV18 and TRBJ2-2, the complete variable domain reads NAGVMQNPRHLVRRRGQEARLRCSPMKGHSHVYWYRQLPEEGLKFMVYLQKENIIDESGMPKERFSAEFPKEGPSILRIQQVVRGDSAAYFCASSPTATGELSFGEGSRLTVL.

This clonotype was counted ten times or more. The CDR3 nucleotides are TGCGCCAGCAGCGTCAGCGGAGAGCAGTTCTTC. Amino acids: CASSVSGEQFF. The V gene is TRBV5-1, the J gene TRBJ2-1; perhaps TRBD2 as D (5 bases). V was shortened by 4 bases and J by 10 bases, with 9 bases between the two germline ends. Germline V gene data show CDR1 as SGHRS and CDR2 as YFSETQ. The CDR3 length is 11 residues. The full variable domain, with the rest looked up from reference TRBV5-1 and TRBJ2-1, is KAGVTQTPRYLIKTRGQQVTLSCSPISGHRSVSWYQQTPGQGLQFLFEYFSETQRNKGNFPGRFSGRQFSNSRSEMNVSTLELGDSALYLCASSVSGEQFFGPGTRLTVL.

The sample holds a few counts of this clonotype. This chain joins TRBV27 and TRBJ1-5; D gene ambiguous. CDR1 MNHEY and CDR2 SMNVEV come from the germline V gene (reference sequence). CDR3 length: 15 residues. V was cut by 3 bases and J by 6 bases, with 15 bases left in between. The CDR3 DNA is TGTGCCAGCAGTTTCGGGCCCGGGTCGAGTCAGCCCCAGCATTTT. Amino acid sequence: CASSFGPGSSQPQHF.

This clonotype occurred a few times. CDR3 region: CSATGDQNLNTIYF. CDR3 sequence (DNA): TGCAGCGCCACCGGGGACCAAAATCTAAACACCATATATTTT. This chain joins TRBV29-1 and TRBJ1-3, with D possibly TRBD1 on 5 matching bases. CDR1 and CDR2 (germline): SQVTM, ANQGSEA. V lost 7 bases to trimming and J lost 6 bases, with 19 bases between them. The CDR3 contains 14 residues.

This clonotype has just one count. The chain recombines TRBV11-1 with TRBJ2-5; 8 nucleotides align to TRBD2. This CDR3 region has 15 residues. Germline trimming cut 5 bases from V and 5 bases from J; bases unmatched to any gene: 10. Germline V gene data show CDR1 as SGHAT and CDR2 as FQDESV (reference sequence). CDR3 protein: CASSLRTSLRETQYF. In DNA, the CDR3 is TGTGCCAGCAGCCTAAGGACTAGCTTGCGGGAGACCCAGTACTTC. The whole variable domain, remainder taken from reference TRBV11-1 and TRBJ2-5, is EAEVAQSPRYKITEKSQAVAFWCDPISGHATLYWYRQILGQGPELLVQFQDESVVDDSQLPKDRFSAERLKGVDSTLKIQPAELGDSAMYLCASSLRTSLRETQYFGPGTRLLVL.

This clonotype occurred many times. This rearrangement joins TRBV7-9 to TRBJ2-5; a weak D match, TRBD2 (6 bases). The length of the CDR3 is 17 residues. CDR1 and CDR2 from the germline V gene are SEHNR and FQNEAQ (reference sequence). Trimming took off 5 bases at V and 3 bases at J, with 22 bases between the two ends. The CDR3 sequence is CASSILGGPFGKETQYF. The CDR3 DNA is TGTGCCAGCAGCATACTCGGGGGACCCTTTGGGAAAGAGACCCAGTACTTC.

V is TRBV9 and J is TRBJ2-7; no definite D call. V lost 0 bases to trimming and J lost 3 bases, with 13 bases between them. Germline V CDR1 and CDR2: SGDLS, YYNGEE. The CDR3 runs to 15 residues. CDR3 sequence: CASSVEGVDYYEQYF. The CDR3 nucleotides are TGTGCCAGCAGCGTAGAAGGAGTAGATTACTACGAGCAGTACTTC. The full variable domain, rest sourced from reference TRBV9 and TRBJ2-7, is DSGVTQTPKHLITATGQRVTLRCSPRSGDLSVYWYQQSLDQGLQFLIQYYNGEERAKGNILERFSAQQFPDLHSELNLSSLELGDSALYFCASSVEGVDYYEQYFGPGTRLTVT.

The V and J genes are TRBV12-5 and TRBJ1-1; D is unresolved. The CDR3 extends over 14 amino acids. The V gene lost 2 bases and the J gene lost 3 bases, with 10 bases spanning the gap. Germline V CDR1 and CDR2: LGHNT, FRNRAP. CDR3 in amino acids: CASGLSPADTEAFF. CDR3 nucleotides: TGTGCTAGTGGTTTGTCTCCCGCTGACACTGAAGCTTTCTTT. Full variable domain (missing parts from reference TRBV12-5 and TRBJ1-1): DARVTQTPRHKVTEMGQEVTMRCQPILGHNTVFWYRQTMMQGLELLAYFRNRAPLDDSGMPKDRFSAEMPDATLATLKIQPSEPRDSAVYFCASGLSPADTEAFFGQGTRLTVV.

The V and J genes are TRBV7-9 and TRBJ2-1, with 8 bases identical to TRBD2. The J call may be mistaken, given a closer DNA end match to TRBJ2-5. From germline, CDR1 is SEHNR and CDR2 FQNEAQ (reference sequence). The CDR3 sequence is 16 residues long. CDR3 DNA: TGTGCCAGCAGCTCCACGGGGGGGCCTATTGTGGAGACCCAGTACTTC. Its translation is CASSSTGGPIVETQYF.